This T cell receptor beta chain was captured by sequencing in a study of shared clonotypes between healthy human individuals. TCRdb's table, derived via immunoSEQ multiplex PCR, lists solely in-frame clones and lacks some. The sample holds approximately 1,500,000 clones, around 98% seen once. Turning to this clone: Its antigen remains unidentified. Mismatch with germline at one junction end may stem from a read error.

Study results and caveats: In general, naive subsets displayed greater estimated richness than memory subsets did.

Germline V gene lookup returns CDR1 SSHAT and CDR2 FNYEAQ (reference sequence). The CDR3 runs to 15 residues. The sequencing sample was made of naive CD4+ T cells sorted from blood. Documented subset: CD45RA+ positively selected. The chain has TRBV7-7 and TRBJ2-3, with 12 bases identical to TRBD2. The TCR was taken from a man aged 25-40 years in good health. CDR3 DNA sequence: TGTGCTAGCAGCCGGACTAGCGGGAACACAGATACGCAGTATTTT. Translated: CASSRTSGNTDTQYF.